This entry lists 28 T cell receptor beta chains sequenced from one sample in a study of cytomegalovirus exposure and HLA in healthy donors. Primers: 60 Vbeta forward and 13 Jbeta reverse. Libraries were prepared by immunoSEQ multiplex PCR; TCRdb keeps only in-frame clonotypes and omits some of them. The data hold about 150,000 clones, with 63% observed a single time. Sequencing used PBMCs. The receptor set was obtained from a woman aged 60 to 75 in good health and CMV-seropositive.

This sequence joins TRBV28 and TRBJ1-5; 12 nucleotides agree with TRBD1. This CDR3 comprises 20 residues. Germline V CDR1 and CDR2: MDHEN, SYDVKM. The V segment lost 2 bases and the J segment 5 bases; nucleotides outside the gene matches: 16. The CDR3 DNA reads as TGTGCCAGCAGTTTAGGTCTCGGGACAGGGGGCGTGGGGTATCATCAGCCCCAGCATTTT. It encodes CASSLGLGTGGVGYHQPQHF.

The chain has TRBV20-1 and TRBJ1-2, with 7 positions matching TRBD1. The CDR3 is 11 amino acids. Germline lookup yields CDR1 DFQATT and CDR2 SNEGSKA (reference sequence). The trim removed 3 bases at V and 6 bases at J, leaving 1 base unmatched. The CDR3 sequence is CSARTGNGYTF. The CDR3 DNA sequence: TGCAGTGCTAGGACAGGGAATGGCTACACCTTC.

In this sample, this clone turned up a few times. The chain uses TRBV28 and TRBJ2-7; tentatively, D is TRBD1 (7 bases). Germline loops: CDR1 MDHEN, CDR2 SYDVKM. V gave up 5 bases and J gave up 3 bases, with 17 bases separating them. The CDR3 length is 15 residues. CDR3 region: CASSTQGGHYYEQYF. In DNA form, the CDR3 reads TGTGCCAGCAGTACGCAGGGGGGTCACTACTACGAGCAGTACTTC. Drawing the rest from reference TRBV28 and TRBJ2-7, the complete variable domain is DVKVTQSSRYLVKRTGEKVFLECVQDMDHENMFWYRQDPGLGLRLIYFSYDVKMKEKGDIPEGYSVSREKKERFSLILESASTNQTSMYLCASSTQGGHYYEQYFGPGTRLTVT.

The chain joins TRBV10-3 to TRBJ2-7, with 8 bases that match TRBD1. Unmatched junction bases numbered 3, after V lost 4 bases and J lost 4 bases. Germline V gene data show CDR1 as ENHRY and CDR2 as SYGVKD. The CDR3 totals 13 residues. The CDR3 sequence: CAISAGQGYEQYF. For the CDR3, the DNA is TGTGCCATCAGTGCTGGACAGGGATACGAGCAGTACTTC.

This clone has a handful of counts. The chain links TRBV6-5 to TRBJ2-5; TRBD2 aligns across 7 bases. This CDR3 has 16 amino acids. Germline CDR1 MNHEY, CDR2 SVGAGI. The V and J ends lost 2 bases and 3 bases, in that order; junction bases with no gene match: 9. CDR3 DNA: TGTGCCAGCAGTTACCCGACGGGCGGGAGTAAAGAGACCCAGTACTTC. Translated, it gives CASSYPTGGSKETQYF.

The chain is built from TRBV6-5 and TRBJ1-2, with a weak D call TRBD1 (5 bases). Deletions cut 2 bases from V and 8 bases from J, with 15 bases between. The CDR3 runs to 14 residues. The V gene's germline CDR1 is MNHEY and CDR2 SVGAGI. The DNA for the CDR3 is TGTGCCAGCAGTTACGGCGGGGACTTGGAAGGCTACACCTTC. It specifies CASSYGGDLEGYTF.

V usage is TRBV2 and J usage is TRBJ2-7; TRBD1 matches 9 bases. The J segment lost 2 bases and the V segment lost 7 bases, leaving 3 bases of the junction unmatched. Germline values: CDR1 SNHLY, CDR2 FYNNEI. The CDR3 extends over 13 amino acids. As DNA, the CDR3 is TGTGCCAGCAACCGACAGGGGGCCTACGAGCAGTACTTC. Encoded protein: CASNRQGAYEQYF. The whole variable domain, remainder taken from reference TRBV2 and TRBJ2-7, is EPEVTQTPSHQVTQMGQEVILRCVPISNHLYFYWYRQILGQKVEFLVSFYNNEISEKSEIFDDQFSVERPDGSNFTLKIRSTKLEDSAMYFCASNRQGAYEQYFGPGTRLTVT.

The chain recombines TRBV28 with TRBJ2-7, with 9 nucleotides matching TRBD1. This CDR3 has 15 amino acids. The trim removed 5 bases at V and 3 bases at J, leaving 8 bases unmatched. CDR1 is MDHEN, CDR2 SYDVKM, per germline. CDR3 residues: CASSTGGGLNYEQYF. The CDR3 DNA sequence: TGTGCCAGCAGTACAGGGGGCGGATTGAACTACGAGCAGTACTTC. Using reference TRBV28 and TRBJ2-7 for the parts outside the CDR3, the full variable domain is DVKVTQSSRYLVKRTGEKVFLECVQDMDHENMFWYRQDPGLGLRLIYFSYDVKMKEKGDIPEGYSVSREKKERFSLILESASTNQTSMYLCASSTGGGLNYEQYFGPGTRLTVT.

This rearrangement joins TRBV29-1 to TRBJ2-1; 9 bases align to TRBD2. The CDR3 extends over 13 amino acids. The germline CDR1 and CDR2 sequences are SQVTM and ANQGSEA. V lost 6 bases, J lost 9 bases, and 9 bases stayed unmatched. As DNA, the CDR3 is TGCAGCGTCTTTAGCGGGAGTCGGGGTGAGCAGTTCTTC. As protein: CSVFSGSRGEQFF.

The gene calls are TRBV27 and TRBJ2-2; 9 positions match TRBD2. Trimming took 4 bases from V and 0 from J; bases not matched to a gene: 0. CDR3 length: 15 amino acids. Germline V gene sequence: CDR1 MNHEY, CDR2 SMNVEV (reference sequence). CDR3: CASSWTSANTGELFF. The CDR3 nucleotides are TGTGCCAGCAGTTGGACTAGCGCGAACACCGGGGAGCTGTTTTTT.

A single count supports this clone. This sequence joins TRBV7-9 and TRBJ1-1, with 8 positions matching TRBD1. Germline CDR1 and CDR2: SEHNR and FQNEAQ (reference sequence). The CDR3 spans 16 residues. The J segment lost 2 bases and the V segment lost 5 bases, leaving 10 bases of the junction unmatched. This CDR3 is CASSPGQAIPNTEAFF. In DNA form, the CDR3 reads TGTGCCAGCAGCCCGGGACAGGCAATCCCAAACACTGAAGCTTTCTTT.

The J gene is TRBJ2-7, the V gene TRBV6-5, with 9 positions matching TRBD1. J lost 1 base, V lost 6 bases, and 4 bases had no gene match. The CDR3 runs 14 residues. Germline V gene data show CDR1 as MNHEY and CDR2 as SVGAGI. The CDR3 DNA reads TGTGCCAGCAGCCGGGACAGGGCTTCCTACGAGCAGTACTTC. Residues: CASSRDRASYEQYF.

The chain couples TRBV7-3 to TRBJ2-6; D unresolved. Trimming cost V 2 bases and J 0 bases, with 11 bases left between them. Per germline, CDR1 SGHTA and CDR2 FQGTGA. This CDR3 is 17 amino acids long. The CDR3 loop is CASSLVFENSGANVLTF. The CDR3 region has the DNA TGTGCCAGCAGCTTAGTTTTTGAGAACTCTGGGGCCAACGTCCTGACTTTC.

V usage is TRBV30 and J usage is TRBJ1-1; D is unresolved. V lost 8 bases and J lost 0, with 10 bases in between. Germline loops: CDR1 GTSNPN, CDR2 SVGIG (reference sequence). This CDR3 is built from 12 residues. CDR3 nucleotide sequence: TGTGCCCTGCAACTTTTGAACACTGAAGCTTTCTTT. This translates into CALQLLNTEAFF.

The chain is built from TRBV19 and TRBJ1-2, with D unclear. Trimming shortened V by 6 bases and J by 6 bases, and 14 bases separated the two germline ends. CDR1 and CDR2 (germline): LNHDA, SQIVND (reference sequence). The CDR3 loop spans 13 amino acids. The CDR3 sequence is CASSRGSVNGYTF. CDR3 coding DNA: TGTGCCAGTAGCCGAGGGAGCGTAAATGGCTACACCTTC.

This clone turned up a few times. The chain employs TRBV6-6 and TRBJ1-2; tentative D call: TRBD1 (5 bases). From germline, CDR1 is MNHNY and CDR2 SVGAGI (reference sequence). Deletions cut 8 bases from V and 1 base from J, with 14 bases between. This CDR3 is 14 amino acids long. Here the CDR3 DNA reads TGTGCCAGCCTTAGGGGCGAGAGTAACTATGGCTACACCTTC. Its translation is CASLRGESNYGYTF.

The chain joins TRBV5-4 to TRBJ2-5; 8 nucleotides line up with TRBD1. The ends lost 4 bases at V and 4 bases at J; junction bases unmatched: 6. This CDR3 spans 14 amino acids. The germline V gene encodes CDR1 SGHNT and CDR2 YYREEE (reference sequence). The CDR3 loop is CASSRDRWGETQYF. The DNA for the CDR3 is TGTGCCAGCAGCAGGGACAGGTGGGGAGAGACCCAGTACTTC.

The J gene is TRBJ1-4, the V gene TRBV5-8, with TRBD1 identical over 9 bases. CDR3 size: 18 residues. Germline CDR1 SGHTS, CDR2 YDEGEE. Germline trimming cut 3 bases from V and 7 bases from J; bases unmatched to any gene: 16. This CDR3 reads CASSWSMTGGFYGEKLFF. In DNA, the CDR3 is TGTGCCAGCAGCTGGAGCATGACAGGGGGATTTTATGGTGAAAAACTGTTTTTT.

This chain links TRBV6-5 with TRBJ2-2; TRBD2 matches at 8 bases. This CDR3 spans 14 amino acids. The germline gives CDR1 MNHEY, CDR2 SVGAGI. The V gene end was trimmed by 8 bases and the J gene end by 7 bases; junction bases not matched to a gene: 9. CDR3 coding DNA: TGTGCCAGCCGGGGACTAGGGATTCGCGGGGAGCTGTTTTTT. Its protein is CASRGLGIRGELFF.

The CDR3 DNA sequence: TGTGCCAGCAGTTCACAGGGGGAAGCAAGCGGGGAGCTGTTTTTT. Translating it yields CASSSQGEASGELFF. The chain recombines TRBV2 with TRBJ2-2; 8 bases fit TRBD1. Germline-derived CDR1 and CDR2 are SNHLY and FYNNEI. There are 15 residues in the CDR3. V lost 5 bases and J lost 7; bases outside the gene matches: 9.

The rearrangement joins TRBV29-1 to TRBJ2-7; TRBD2 agrees at 7 bases. CDR1 and CDR2 from the germline V gene are SQVTM and ANQGSEA. V gave up 7 bases and J gave up 0 bases; unmatched junction bases: 12. This CDR3 contains 15 residues. CDR3 coding DNA: TGCAGCGGACGTTGGGGGGAGGGCCTCTCCTACGAGCAGTACTTC. As protein: CSGRWGEGLSYEQYF.

The chain employs TRBV5-1 and TRBJ2-1; TRBD2 matches at 12 bases. V shed 3 bases, J shed 9 bases, and the junction held 10 bases outside the gene matches. This CDR3 region has 16 residues. Per the germline V gene, CDR1 is SGHRS and CDR2 is YFSETQ. The CDR3 spells CASSSISTSGRGEQFF. As DNA, the CDR3 is TGCGCCAGCAGCTCCATCTCGACTAGCGGGAGAGGTGAGCAGTTCTTC.

This clone was picked up a small number of times. This chain joins TRBV9 and TRBJ1-5; the D gene is possibly TRBD1 (6 bases). Germline loops: CDR1 SGDLS, CDR2 YYNGEE. The CDR3 runs to 15 residues. Trimming removed 0 bases from V and 3 bases from J, with 10 bases in between. The CDR3 here is CASSVGWTDNQPQHF. For the CDR3, the DNA is TGTGCCAGCAGCGTAGGCTGGACAGACAATCAGCCCCAGCATTTT.

J is TRBJ2-7 and V is TRBV29-1; 9 nucleotides line up with TRBD2. The germline V gene encodes CDR1 SQVTM and CDR2 ANQGSEA. J lost 0 bases, V lost 3 bases, and 3 bases had no gene match. The CDR3 is 14 amino acids. The DNA of the CDR3 is TGCAGCGTTGACCGTAGCGGGAGCTCCTACGAGCAGTACTTC. This gives the protein CSVDRSGSSYEQYF.

The rearrangement links TRBV7-3 to TRBJ2-1; maybe TRBD2 (5 bases). The length of the CDR3 is 17 residues. With 1 base removed from V and 0 bases from J, the gap between germline ends came to 13 bases. Germline values: CDR1 SGHTA, CDR2 FQGTGA. This CDR3 is CASSLIPSMSSYNEQFF. CDR3 sequence (DNA): TGTGCCAGCAGCTTAATCCCTAGCATGAGCTCCTACAATGAGCAGTTCTTC.

This clone was recorded a few times. The chain carries TRBV6-6 and TRBJ1-5; 7 bases line up with TRBD1. Trimming at V came to 1 base and at J to 5 bases, leaving 2 bases not matched to a gene. The CDR3 spans 14 residues. CDR1 is MNHNY, CDR2 SVGAGI, per germline (reference sequence). The CDR3 here is CASSYFRGDQPQHF. The CDR3 region has the DNA TGTGCCAGCAGTTACTTCAGGGGGGATCAGCCCCAGCATTTT.

The chain couples TRBV7-2 to TRBJ2-3; TRBD2 matches 8 bases. The germline CDR1 and CDR2 sequences are SGHTA and FQGNSA. J gave up 5 bases and V 3 bases, and 7 bases lay outside the gene matches. This CDR3 comprises 15 residues. CDR3 nucleotide sequence: TGTGCCAGCAGCTTCCCGGGACTAGGCATAGATACGCAGTATTTT. Protein: CASSFPGLGIDTQYF.

Note on this clone: One end of the junction is discordant with germline, which a read error may explain. This chain connects TRBV2 to TRBJ2-7; a possible D gene is TRBD1 (6 bases). CDR1 and CDR2 from the germline V gene are SNHLY and FYNNEI. The CDR3 length is 10 residues. The DNA for the CDR3 is TGTGCCAGCAGTCCGACAGGAGAAGGCTTC. Its translation: CASSPTGEGF.